Described below is a single T cell receptor beta chain sequence and its context. These data belong to a study of T cells in Graves' hyperthyroidism and ophthalmopathy. Ophthalmopathy cases met thresholds of Clinical Activity Score at least 3, NOSPECS grade at least 4 and duration under 3 months. Criteria for exclusion of patients were uncontrolled infection, other autoimmune disease, pregnancy or lactation. PBMCs were sourced from more than 9 ml fresh peripheral blood. The CDR3 loop spans 15 amino acids. Between the trimmed V and J ends, which lost 0 bases and 6 bases, there was a span of 14 bases. In germline, CDR1 is SGHVS, CDR2 FNYEAQ. Template material for amplifying TCR beta CDR3 regions consisted of RNA transcripts. When the TCR CDR3 underwent first-round RT-PCR, the HTBI primer set was used. One entry per CDR3 protein results from TCRdb running MiXCR on the multiplex PCR reads. The data hold about 520,000 distinct CDR3 sequences, with roughly 24% observed a single time.

The sequenced sample consisted of blood. The chain couples TRBV7-6 to TRBJ2-5, with D possibly being TRBD2 (5 bases). The origin of this receptor is a woman between 25 and 40 years old with Graves' ophthalmopathy. The CDR3 is CASSLASAEGKTQYF. CDR3 DNA: TGTGCCAGCAGCTTAGCGTCAGCGGAAGGAAAGACCCAGTACTTC.